The 10 T cell receptor beta chains below were found in one sample sequenced in a study of blood T cell repertoires in COVID-19. Assay: immunoSEQ multiplex PCR; the TCRdb copy retains only in-frame clones and omits some. The sample includes about 270,000 clones, about nine tenths of them seen just once. The sample consisted of PBMCs or T cells enriched from blood (not recorded which). The source is a woman in her late teens or twenties who had recovered from COVID-19.

V gene TRBV14 combines with J gene TRBJ1-1, with unresolved D. The V end was cut by 1 base, the J end by 5 bases, with 8 bases between. CDR1 is SGHDN, CDR2 FVKESK, per germline. CDR3 length equals 13 residues. The CDR3 protein is CASSQAEGTEAFF. The CDR3 DNA sequence: TGTGCCAGCAGCCAAGCCGAGGGAACTGAAGCTTTCTTT.

Here the CDR3 reads CASSPSPRGTYEQYF. The CDR3 bases are TGTGCCAGCAGCCCCTCACCCCGGGGTACCTACGAGCAGTACTTC. The chain recombines TRBV9 with TRBJ2-7; the D gene is possibly TRBD2 (5 bases). The CDR3 sequence is 15 residues long. The V gene lost 4 bases and the J gene lost 2 bases, with 16 bases spanning the gap. CDR1 is SGDLS, CDR2 YYNGEE, per germline. The entire variable domain, with the rest obtained from reference TRBV9 and TRBJ2-7, is as follows: DSGVTQTPKHLITATGQRVTLRCSPRSGDLSVYWYQQSLDQGLQFLIQYYNGEERAKGNILERFSAQQFPDLHSELNLSSLELGDSALYFCASSPSPRGTYEQYFGPGTRLTVT.

The gene calls are TRBV10-3 and TRBJ2-2; 7 bases are a match to TRBD2. The CDR3 spans 18 residues. Losses at the gene ends were 7 bases for V and 6 bases for J; bases not matched to a gene: 20. The V gene's germline CDR1 is ENHRY and CDR2 SYGVKD. This CDR3 reads CAIKPNPYTSAIPGELFF. The CDR3 nucleotides read TGTGCCATCAAGCCAAACCCCTACACTAGCGCTATCCCCGGGGAGCTGTTTTTT.

The table lists this clone with a few counts. This chain uses TRBV4-3 with TRBJ1-3, with 7 bases matching TRBD1. Germline V lookup: CDR1 LGHNA, CDR2 YSLEER. The CDR3 is 15 residues long. J gave up 3 bases and V 4 bases, and 6 bases lay outside the gene matches. CDR3 sequence (DNA): TGCGCCAGCAGCCTGGACAGGATGAGTGGAAACACCATATATTTT. Its protein product is CASSLDRMSGNTIYF.

In regard to this clone: Mismatch with germline at one junction end may stem from a read error. This chain connects TRBV2 to TRBJ2-1; a weak D match, TRBD2 (5 bases). The CDR3 totals 15 residues. CDR1 and CDR2 from the germline V gene are SNHLY and FYNNEI. CDR3 DNA: TGTGCCAGCAGTGTAGCGCCAGGATTCTACAATGAACAGTTCTTC. It is translated as CASSVAPGFYNEQFF.

The chain is built from TRBV28 and TRBJ2-7; 7 bases are shared with TRBD2. The CDR3 covers 15 residues. Trimming took 5 bases from V and 3 from J; bases not matched to a gene: 10. The germline CDR1 and CDR2 sequences are MDHEN and SYDVKM. The CDR3 region is CASSPTVAGYYEQYF. The CDR3 coding sequence is TGTGCCAGCAGTCCCACCGTAGCGGGTTACTACGAGCAGTACTTC.

The chain carries TRBV2 and TRBJ1-3; D gene ambiguous. The CDR3 runs to 13 residues. Germline CDR1 is SNHLY and CDR2 is FYNNEI. Trimming left V 4 bases short and J 4 bases short, with 8 bases between. In DNA, the CDR3 is TGTGCCAGCAGTGGAGGGTACGGAAACACCATATATTTT. As protein: CASSGGYGNTIYF. The full variable domain, rest sourced from reference TRBV2 and TRBJ1-3, is EPEVTQTPSHQVTQMGQEVILRCVPISNHLYFYWYRQILGQKVEFLVSFYNNEISEKSEIFDDQFSVERPDGSNFTLKIRSTKLEDSAMYFCASSGGYGNTIYFGEGSWLTVV.

The chain uses TRBV19 and TRBJ2-1; D perhaps matches TRBD2 (5 bases). The CDR3 contains 15 residues. CDR1 and CDR2 from the germline V gene are LNHDA and SQIVND (reference sequence). V shed 3 bases and J shed 6 bases, with 15 bases lying between them. The CDR3 coding sequence is TGTGCCAGTAGTATCGCGAGAGGGCCGGGCAATGAGCAGTTCTTC. Encoded protein: CASSIARGPGNEQFF.

Here the CDR3 reads CASSLSGRGAGYTF. CDR3 coding DNA: TGTGCCAGCAGTTTATCGGGCAGGGGGGCTGGCTACACCTTC. The V gene is TRBV27, the J gene TRBJ1-2, with TRBD1 matching over 7 bases. V gave up 0 bases and J gave up 7 bases; unmatched junction bases: 5. Germline values: CDR1 MNHEY, CDR2 SMNVEV (reference sequence). The CDR3 runs to 14 residues.

The chain joins TRBV5-4 to TRBJ2-5; the match to TRBD2 covers 14 bases. This CDR3 comprises 17 residues. In germline, CDR1 is SGHNT, CDR2 YYREEE (reference sequence). V shed 4 bases, J shed 5 bases, and the junction held 10 bases outside the gene matches. The CDR3 sequence is CASSPPGLAGAGETQYF. The CDR3 nucleotides are TGTGCCAGCAGCCCTCCGGGACTAGCGGGGGCGGGGGAGACCCAGTACTTC.